A single sample gave rise to the 5 T cell receptor beta chains below, sequenced in a study of T cells in Graves' hyperthyroidism and ophthalmopathy. There were TCR beta CDR3 regions amplified from RNA transcripts. The TCR CDR3 was amplified in a first-round RT-PCR using the HTBI primer set. TCRdb re-analysed the multiplex PCR reads in MiXCR, keeping a single row per CDR3 protein. This sample has roughly 400,000 distinct CDR3 sequences, with about an eighth found just once. Material: blood. These receptors were collected from a man in his fifties or sixties with Graves' ophthalmopathy.

A few counts support this clonotype. CDR3 coding DNA: TGTGCCAGCAGCGTCGACAATAGCAATCAGCCCCAGCATTTT. The encoded protein is CASSVDNSNQPQHF. The chain uses TRBV9 and TRBJ1-5; no firm D call. The V and J ends lost 2 bases and 0 bases respectively, with 6 bases between them. This CDR3 contains 14 residues. Per the germline V gene, CDR1 is SGDLS and CDR2 is YYNGEE.

The rearrangement links TRBV7-9 to TRBJ2-7, with D perhaps matching TRBD1 (7 bases). Germline CDR1 and CDR2: SEHNR and FQNEAQ (reference sequence). V was trimmed by 5 bases and J by 1 base, leaving 12 bases between them. There are 14 residues in the CDR3. The CDR3 sequence: CASSGGTESYEQYF. CDR3 sequence (DNA): TGTGCCAGCAGCGGCGGGACAGAATCCTACGAGCAGTACTTC.

This clonotype has just a few counts. Here the CDR3 DNA reads TGTGCCACCAGTGATTACAAGGAAAAGCAAGAGACCCAGTACTTC. It codes for CATSDYKEKQETQYF. The rearrangement links TRBV24-1 to TRBJ2-5; no firm D call. The germline CDR1 and CDR2 sequences are KGHDR and SFDVKD. The ends were cut back, 2 bases at V and 2 bases at J, with 11 bases in the middle. The CDR3 covers 15 residues.

Many counts were recorded for this clonotype. The rearrangement links TRBV6-2 or TRBV6-3 to TRBJ2-3; D remains unclear. V lost 0 bases to trimming and J lost 1 base, with 8 bases between them. The CDR3 has 15 amino acids. The germline gives CDR1 MNHEY, CDR2 SVGEGT. Written as DNA, the CDR3 is TGTGCCAGCAGTTACTCACGTTGGGGCACAGATACGCAGTATTTT. Translated: CASSYSRWGTDTQYF.

The CDR3: CATTRMNTEAFF. The CDR3 DNA sequence: TGTGCTACGACAAGGATGAACACTGAAGCTTTCTTT. This chain connects TRBV2 to TRBJ1-1, with no clear D. From germline, CDR1 is SNHLY and CDR2 FYNNEI. This CDR3 region has 12 residues.